One sample yielded the 27 T cell receptor beta chains listed below, sequenced in a study of cytomegalovirus exposure and HLA in healthy donors. The PCR used 60 Vbeta and 13 Jbeta primers. Only in-frame clones appear in the TCRdb table, and some are missing; sequencing was by immunoSEQ multiplex PCR. The sample lists roughly 150,000 clones, roughly 75% seen once, with roughly 12% in the top ten. The sequencing sample was made of PBMCs. The receptors come from a man between 18 and 35 years old in good health and CMV-seropositive.

The chain links TRBV27 to TRBJ2-5; possibly TRBD1 for D (5 bases). Germline V CDR1 and CDR2: MNHEY, SMNVEV (reference sequence). V gave up 5 bases and J gave up 0 bases, with 13 bases separating them. The CDR3 loop spans 15 amino acids. CDR3 sequence (DNA): TGTGCCAGCAGTGCGAGAAGACAGTACCAAGAGACCCAGTACTTC. This sequence encodes CASSARRQYQETQYF.

The rearrangement uses TRBV5-1 and TRBJ2-5; 9 positions match TRBD1. V trimming: 7 bases; J trimming: 2 bases; junction bases outside the gene matches: 3. Germline CDR1 reads SGHRS; CDR2 reads YFSETQ. The CDR3 totals 13 residues. The CDR3 is CASGTGNQETQYF. The DNA for the CDR3 is TGCGCCAGCGGGACAGGGAATCAAGAGACCCAGTACTTC. Based on the CDR3 plus reference TRBV5-1 and TRBJ2-5, the full variable domain is KAGVTQTPRYLIKTRGQQVTLSCSPISGHRSVSWYQQTPGQGLQFLFEYFSETQRNKGNFPGRFSGRQFSNSRSEMNVSTLELGDSALYLCASGTGNQETQYFGPGTRLLVL.

This clone was detected only a few times. J is TRBJ2-1 and V is TRBV28, with 8 bases lining up with TRBD2. CDR3 length: 14 residues. The ends lost 8 bases at V and 8 bases at J; junction bases unmatched: 11. CDR1 MDHEN and CDR2 SYDVKM come from the germline V gene. Here the CDR3 DNA reads TGTGCCAGCCGGGGGGGTAGAAAAGGGGATGAGCAGTTCTTC. Its translation: CASRGGRKGDEQFF. The variable domain in full, completed from reference TRBV28 and TRBJ2-1, reads DVKVTQSSRYLVKRTGEKVFLECVQDMDHENMFWYRQDPGLGLRLIYFSYDVKMKEKGDIPEGYSVSREKKERFSLILESASTNQTSMYLCASRGGRKGDEQFFGPGTRLTVL.

The rearrangement joins TRBV18 to TRBJ2-7; D is perhaps TRBD2 (5 bases). The V gene's germline CDR1 is KGHSH and CDR2 LQKENI. The germline V and J ends were trimmed by 5 bases and 5 bases, with 16 bases remaining between them. CDR3 length: 14 residues. CDR3 bases: TGTGCCAGCTCAGCTAGCCCTCCCGGAGACGAGCAGTACTTC. It is translated as CASSASPPGDEQYF.

This clone was seen more than once but under ten times. The chain couples TRBV7-2 to TRBJ2-5; D not resolved. This CDR3 spans 15 amino acids. CDR1 SGHTA and CDR2 FQGNSA come from the germline V gene. V was trimmed by 0 bases and J by 1 base, leaving 9 bases between them. The DNA for the CDR3 is TGTGCCAGCAGCTTAGCGTGGTGGAGCCAAGAGACCCAGTACTTC. Its translation: CASSLAWWSQETQYF.

The CDR3 nucleotides read TGTGCCAGCAGCTTAGATTCCGGCGGCAGTTACTACGAGCAGTACTTC. Residues: CASSLDSGGSYYEQYF. The V gene is TRBV11-2, the J gene TRBJ2-7, with D unresolved. Germline V gives CDR1 SGHAT, CDR2 FQNNGV. This CDR3 comprises 16 residues. V dropped 0 bases and J dropped 3 bases, with 15 bases sitting between them.

CDR3 in DNA: TGTGCCAGCTCCCCCGGCAGACCGGGACTAGCGAACAATGAGCAGTTCTTC. Translation: CASSPGRPGLANNEQFF. The chain combines TRBV18 with TRBJ2-1, with 10 bases fitting TRBD2. The V gene's germline CDR1 is KGHSH and CDR2 LQKENI. The CDR3 runs to 17 residues. Trimming took 6 bases from V and 5 from J; bases not matched to a gene: 13.

The CDR3, as DNA: TGTGCCAGCAGTTCCTGGACAACCATGAACACTGAAGCTTTCTTT. The encoded protein is CASSSWTTMNTEAFF. The chain is built from TRBV28 and TRBJ1-1, with a tentative D call TRBD1 (5 bases). CDR1 is MDHEN, CDR2 SYDVKM, per germline. This CDR3 comprises 15 residues. The V end was cut by 4 bases, the J end by 0 bases, with 12 bases between.

The J gene is TRBJ2-5, the V gene TRBV30, with D uncertain. CDR3 size: 14 residues. The V and J ends lost 3 bases and 5 bases respectively, with 16 bases between them. Germline-derived CDR1 and CDR2 are GTSNPN and SVGIG (reference sequence). In nucleotides, the CDR3 is TGTGCCTGGAGACTGAGACTGGATGAGGAGACCCAGTACTTC. Translated, it gives CAWRLRLDEETQYF.

The V and J genes are TRBV4-1 and TRBJ1-1, with 8 bases lining up with TRBD1. The V segment lost 5 bases and the J segment 1 base; nucleotides outside the gene matches: 6. CDR1 is MGHRA and CDR2 is YSYEKL in the germline V gene. The CDR3 contains 15 residues. The CDR3 sequence: CASSKPGTGNTEAFF. CDR3 coding DNA: TGCGCCAGCAGCAAACCCGGGACAGGGAACACTGAAGCTTTCTTT.

The CDR3 sequence is CASSSQAQIGNTIYF. CDR3 nucleotides: TGTGCCAGCAGCTCCCAGGCCCAAATAGGAAACACCATATATTTT. The J gene is TRBJ1-3, the V gene TRBV7-8; D unclear. Germline V lookup: CDR1 SGHVS, CDR2 FQNEAQ. The germline V and J ends were trimmed by 4 bases and 4 bases, with 14 bases remaining between them. The CDR3 spans 15 residues.

The chain uses TRBV6-1 and TRBJ2-7; 7 positions agree with TRBD1. After removal of 4 bases from V and 0 bases from J, the junction contained 3 bases not matched to a gene. This CDR3 is 14 amino acids long. Germline CDR1 MNHNS, CDR2 SASEGT. CDR3 sequence (DNA): TGTGCCAGCAGTGTCCGGGACAGCTCCTACGAGCAGTACTTC. Protein: CASSVRDSSYEQYF.

The chain recombines TRBV5-4 with TRBJ2-1; 12 nucleotides line up with TRBD1. Germline-derived CDR1 and CDR2 are SGHNT and YYREEE (reference sequence). V shed 3 bases and J 6 bases; nucleotides not matched to a gene: 4. The CDR3 has 15 residues. As DNA, the CDR3 is TGTGCCAGCAGCTCCGGGACAGGGGGCGGCAATGAGCAGTTCTTC. This codes for CASSSGTGGGNEQFF.

This clone was recorded a few times. J is TRBJ2-2 and V is TRBV5-5; a weak D match, TRBD2 (6 bases). The V end lost 4 bases, the J end lost 5 bases, and 15 bases lay between the germline ends. Germline values: CDR1 SGHKS, CDR2 YYEKEE (reference sequence). This CDR3 comprises 15 residues. The CDR3 DNA is TGTGCCAGCAGCCGACTAGTTGGGTTAACCGGGGAGCTGTTTTTT. Translating it yields CASSRLVGLTGELFF.

V and J are TRBV30 and TRBJ1-5; 7 bases map to TRBD1. V gave up 3 bases and J gave up 0 bases; unmatched junction bases: 5. The germline V gene has CDR1 GTSNPN and CDR2 SVGIG (reference sequence). This CDR3 region has 15 residues. The DNA for the CDR3 is TGTGCCTGGAGCGAAGGGACAGCTAGCAATCAGCCCCAGCATTTT. This sequence encodes CAWSEGTASNQPQHF.

In regard to this clone: Other DNA sequences within the sample encode an identical CDR3. The chain has TRBV28 and TRBJ1-5; D is undetermined. V was clipped by 6 bases and J by 4 bases, with 4 bases between them. Germline V gene sequence: CDR1 MDHEN, CDR2 SYDVKM. This CDR3 is 11 amino acids long. CDR3 DNA sequence: TGTGCCAGCAGCAGGAATCAGCCCCAGCATTTT. Its translation is CASSRNQPQHF.

This clone has just one count. This chain connects TRBV28 to TRBJ1-5; 8 nucleotides line up with TRBD1. The CDR3 is made up of 17 amino acids. The V segment lost 6 bases and the J segment 1 base; nucleotides outside the gene matches: 11. Per germline, CDR1 MDHEN and CDR2 SYDVKM. The CDR3 protein is CASSRIFDRGSNQPQHF. The CDR3 nucleotides are TGTGCCAGCAGCCGAATCTTCGACAGGGGAAGCAATCAGCCCCAGCATTTT. Together with reference TRBV28 and TRBJ1-5, the CDR3 gives the full variable domain: DVKVTQSSRYLVKRTGEKVFLECVQDMDHENMFWYRQDPGLGLRLIYFSYDVKMKEKGDIPEGYSVSREKKERFSLILESASTNQTSMYLCASSRIFDRGSNQPQHFGDGTRLSIL.

This sequence joins TRBV9 and TRBJ2-7, with D tentatively TRBD2 (6 bases). The V end was cut by 0 bases, the J end by 5 bases, with 15 bases between. Germline loops: CDR1 SGDLS, CDR2 YYNGEE. CDR3 length: 15 residues. The DNA of the CDR3 is TGTGCCAGCAGCGTAGGGGGGGTTTCCCCCAACGAGCAGTACTTC. Its protein product is CASSVGGVSPNEQYF.

V usage is TRBV7-2 and J usage is TRBJ2-7; 7 positions match TRBD2. The CDR3 runs to 17 residues. Per the germline V gene, CDR1 is SGHTA and CDR2 is FQGNSA. Germline trimming cut 5 bases from V and 4 bases from J; bases unmatched to any gene: 17. The CDR3 loop is CASSVTSRDYRTYEQYF. The CDR3 bases are TGTGCCAGCAGCGTGACTTCTAGGGACTATCGGACGTACGAGCAGTACTTC.

This sequence joins TRBV9 and TRBJ2-1; 9 positions agree with TRBD2. V shed 1 base and J 7 bases; nucleotides not matched to a gene: 6. Germline assignment: CDR1 SGDLS and CDR2 YYNGEE. The CDR3 extends over 15 amino acids. The CDR3 loop is CASSVSSGRRNEQFF. CDR3 DNA sequence: TGTGCCAGCAGCGTAAGTAGCGGGAGACGTAATGAGCAGTTCTTC.

The chain joins TRBV18 to TRBJ1-2, with 7 bases lining up with TRBD1. There are 16 residues in the CDR3. Germline CDR1 is KGHSH and CDR2 is LQKENI. Trimming took 5 bases from V and 7 from J; bases not matched to a gene: 16. CDR3 residues: CASSSAGQAVLGGYTF. DNA for the CDR3: TGTGCCAGCTCATCAGCCGGACAGGCCGTGTTGGGTGGCTACACCTTC.

A few counts support this clone. V usage is TRBV5-6 and J usage is TRBJ2-3, with unresolved D. Trimming took 1 base from V and 0 from J, leaving 9 bases between them. The length of the CDR3 is 15 residues. In germline, CDR1 is SGHDT, CDR2 YYEEEE. The CDR3 DNA reads as TGTGCCAGCAGCTTGCTCGCGGATAGCACAGATACGCAGTATTTT. It codes for CASSLLADSTDTQYF. Full variable domain (outside the CDR3, taken from reference TRBV5-6 and TRBJ2-3): DAGVTQSPTHLIKTRGQQVTLRCSPKSGHDTVSWYQQALGQGPQFIFQYYEEEERQRGNFPDRFSGHQFPNYSSELNVNALLLGDSALYLCASSLLADSTDTQYFGPGTRLTVL.

V gene TRBV11-2 combines with J gene TRBJ1-1; D uncertain. V was cut by 0 bases and J by 3 bases, with 11 bases left in between. The CDR3 has 15 amino acids. Per germline, CDR1 SGHAT and CDR2 FQNNGV. CDR3: CASSLDYGLYTEAFF. The DNA of the CDR3 is TGTGCCAGCAGCTTAGATTACGGTTTATACACTGAAGCTTTCTTT.

This clone was observed a few times. CDR3 sequence: CSVEDPPSTDTQYF. CDR3 sequence (DNA): TGCAGCGTTGAAGACCCCCCTAGCACAGATACGCAGTATTTT. This chain links TRBV29-1 with TRBJ2-3, with D hard to call. The length of the CDR3 is 14 residues. Germline V gives CDR1 SQVTM, CDR2 ANQGSEA. V was shortened by 0 bases and J by 0 bases, with 7 bases between the two germline ends.

The chain uses TRBV19 and TRBJ1-4; no clear D gene. Trimming removed 5 bases from V and 0 bases from J, with 10 bases in between. The CDR3 runs 15 residues. CDR1 LNHDA and CDR2 SQIVND come from the germline V gene (reference sequence). The CDR3 protein is CASSAPGATNEKLFF. CDR3 nucleotide sequence: TGTGCCAGTAGTGCGCCCGGGGCAACTAATGAAAAACTGTTTTTT.

The CDR3: CASSLGYGLAGSSYNEQFF. The CDR3 coding sequence is TGTGCCAGCAGCTTAGGGTATGGACTAGCGGGTAGCTCCTACAATGAGCAGTTCTTC. The V gene is TRBV11-1, the J gene TRBJ2-1; TRBD2 agrees at 11 bases. Trimming at V came to 1 base and at J to 0 bases, leaving 8 bases not matched to a gene. The CDR3 length is 19 residues. Germline CDR1 reads SGHAT; CDR2 reads FQDESV (reference sequence).

V and J are TRBV27 and TRBJ2-1, with 10 nucleotides matching TRBD2. Germline V gives CDR1 MNHEY, CDR2 SMNVEV (reference sequence). J was trimmed by 0 bases and V by 8 bases; bases with no gene match: 10. The CDR3 consists of 17 residues. The CDR3 is CASRTQTSGDSYNEQFF. The CDR3 coding sequence is TGTGCCAGCCGGACCCAAACTAGCGGGGACTCCTACAATGAGCAGTTCTTC.